A single sample gave rise to the 14 T cell receptor beta chains below, sequenced in a study of cytomegalovirus exposure and HLA in healthy donors. The primer mix had 60 Vbeta and 13 Jbeta primers. The protocol was immunoSEQ multiplex PCR, while the TCRdb copy is restricted to in-frame clones and leaves out a portion. The data contain around 190,000 clones, about 69% of them singletons. Sequenced: PBMCs. The receptors come from a man aged 30-40 years in good health and CMV-seropositive.

With regard to this clone: At the DNA level, this CDR3 is encoded by other sequences in the same sample as well. This chain connects TRBV5-6 to TRBJ2-7, with TRBD1 matching 12 bases. The CDR3 covers 14 residues. The germline V gene encodes CDR1 SGHDT and CDR2 YYEEEE. Germline trimming cut 4 bases from V and 5 bases from J; bases unmatched to any gene: 4. CDR3 sequence reads: CASSPGQGAHEQYF. The CDR3 coding sequence is TGTGCCAGCAGCCCGGGACAGGGGGCCCACGAGCAGTACTTC.

The chain couples TRBV10-1 to TRBJ2-2; 7 bases are shared with TRBD1. Germline V gives CDR1 WNHNN, CDR2 SYGVQD (reference sequence). V shed 2 bases and J 3 bases; nucleotides not matched to a gene: 3. There are 15 residues in the CDR3. This chain's CDR3 is CASSEVQGHTGELFF. As DNA, the CDR3 is TGCGCCAGCAGTGAGGTACAGGGGCACACCGGGGAGCTGTTTTTT.

In its sample, this clone was seen a few times. V gene TRBV13 combines with J gene TRBJ2-3; 12 positions agree with TRBD2. The CDR3 has 20 amino acids. The V segment lost 5 bases and the J segment 0 bases; nucleotides outside the gene matches: 15. Germline-derived CDR1 and CDR2 are PRHDT and FYEKMQ (reference sequence). The CDR3 DNA reads as TGTGCCAGCAGCAACGGACTAGCGGGACTCGTAGACACTAGCACAGATACGCAGTATTTT. Translated: CASSNGLAGLVDTSTDTQYF.

The V call is TRBV13, the J call TRBJ2-5; 12 bases are shared with TRBD1. V lost 2 bases and J lost 4; bases outside the gene matches: 8. The CDR3 runs 17 residues. Per the germline V gene, CDR1 is PRHDT and CDR2 is FYEKMQ (reference sequence). The CDR3 here is CASSLHRDRGRVETQYF. The CDR3 coding sequence is TGTGCCAGCAGCTTACACCGGGACAGGGGGCGAGTAGAGACCCAGTACTTC. The complete variable domain, with remaining parts taken from reference TRBV13 and TRBJ2-5, reads AAGVIQSPRHLIKEKRETATLKCYPIPRHDTVYWYQQGPGQDPQFLISFYEKMQSDKGSIPDRFSAQQFSDYHSELNMSSLELGDSALYFCASSLHRDRGRVETQYFGPGTRLLVL.

The chain links TRBV29-1 to TRBJ2-7; 12 bases are shared with TRBD2. V lost 4 bases, J lost 6 bases, and 7 bases stayed unmatched. Germline V gives CDR1 SQVTM, CDR2 ANQGSEA. The CDR3 consists of 14 residues. The CDR3 reads CSVGKLAGGGEQYF. The CDR3 coding sequence is TGCAGCGTTGGCAAACTAGCGGGAGGCGGCGAGCAGTACTTC.

Comments on this clone: One end of the junction varies from germline; a read error may be responsible. The chain has TRBV18 and TRBJ2-3, with 9 bases aligning to TRBD1. CDR1 KGHSH and CDR2 LQKENI come from the germline V gene. This CDR3 is built from 11 residues. CDR3 DNA: TGTGCCAGCTCACCCGGGACAGGGCGGCATTTT. Protein sequence: CASSPGTGRHF.

J is TRBJ2-7 and V is TRBV21-1; the D segment call TRBD1 is taken from the table without a DNA check. TRBV21-1 is designated a pseudogene. This CDR3 region has 14 residues. In DNA form, the CDR3 reads TGTGCCACCCAGCGAGGACAGAGCTCCTACGAGCAGTACTTC. Protein sequence: CATQRGQSSYEQYF.

The V and J genes are TRBV21-1 and TRBJ2-3; the table assigns TRBD2, which was not confirmed against the DNA. TRBV21-1 is a pseudogene. This CDR3 has 16 residues. The CDR3 region has the DNA TGTGCCAGCAGCAAAGTAAAGCGGGAGGGTATGGATACGCAGTATTTT. Translation: CASSKVKREGMDTQYF.

V gene TRBV6-5 combines with J gene TRBJ1-2; 8 nucleotides match TRBD1. J gave up 4 bases and V 0 bases, and 4 bases lay outside the gene matches. CDR3 length: 15 amino acids. The germline CDR1 and CDR2 sequences are MNHEY and SVGAGI. CDR3 region: CASSYSSTGAYGYTF. CDR3 DNA sequence: TGTGCCAGCAGTTACTCGTCGACAGGGGCCTATGGCTACACCTTC.

The chain employs TRBV5-1 and TRBJ1-1; no definite D call. Germline CDR1 reads SGHRS; CDR2 reads YFSETQ. The CDR3 has 14 amino acids. The V end lost 6 bases, the J end lost 0 bases, and 12 bases lay between the germline ends. This CDR3 is CASTQLSMNTEAFF. The CDR3 DNA reads TGCGCCAGCACCCAGTTATCGATGAACACTGAAGCTTTCTTT.

The rearrangement uses TRBV30 and TRBJ2-7; D possibly corresponds to TRBD1 (6 bases). V was pared by 4 bases and J by 5 bases, with 12 bases between. Germline V lookup: CDR1 GTSNPN, CDR2 SVGIG (reference sequence). The CDR3 has 12 amino acids. CDR3 amino acids: CAWTQGIHEQYF. The CDR3 DNA is TGTGCCTGGACACAGGGTATCCACGAGCAGTACTTC.

The J gene is TRBJ1-5, the V gene TRBV10-3; TRBD1 might be the D (6 bases). CDR3 length: 16 amino acids. V lost 4 bases, J lost 7 bases, and 20 bases lay in between. Germline V gives CDR1 ENHRY, CDR2 SYGVKD. CDR3 DNA: TGTGCCATCAGTGCCCAAGCTACAGGGAGAGGACAGCCCCAGCATTTT. It yields the protein CAISAQATGRGQPQHF.

The V call is TRBV9, the J call TRBJ2-3, with TRBD1 identical over 9 bases. This CDR3 is built from 16 residues. V dropped 0 bases and J dropped 4; count of bases not matched to a gene: 6. Germline CDR1 reads SGDLS; CDR2 reads YYNGEE. CDR3 nucleotides: TGTGCCAGCAGCGTAGAAGGGACAGGGAGGTCAGATACGCAGTATTTT. It is translated as CASSVEGTGRSDTQYF.

The chain combines TRBV6-5 with TRBJ2-6; 8 nucleotides agree with TRBD2. The germline gives CDR1 MNHEY, CDR2 SVGAGI. CDR3 length: 15 amino acids. Trimming cost V 7 bases and J 4 bases; bases outside gene matches: 6. CDR3: CASKAGAAGANVLTF. CDR3 in DNA: TGTGCCAGCAAAGCGGGGGCGGCAGGGGCCAACGTCCTGACTTTC.